The rows below give T cell receptor beta chains drawn from one sample of a study of cytomegalovirus exposure and HLA in healthy donors. The protocol was immunoSEQ multiplex PCR, while the TCRdb copy is restricted to in-frame clones and leaves out a portion. Seen here are approximately 190,000 clones, roughly 80% observed once, and the top ten hold less than 7%. The sample comprised PBMCs. These receptors were collected from a man in his forties or fifties in good health and CMV-seropositive. Each CDR3 is given with its conserved first and last residue. The order of the fields is CDR3 length, V gene, D gene, J gene, clone size, CDR3 protein, CDR3 DNA. The D gene is left open where the match is weak. Size tells how often a clone was seen (once, few, many) or the class of an expanded clone, and some rows leave it out.

len: 13
v_gene: TRBV10-3
d_gene: -
j_gene: TRBJ2-7
abundance: -
CDR3aa: CAISEVQRTGQYF
CDR3nt: TGTGCCATCAGTGAGGTCCAGCGGACCGGGCAGTACTTC

len: 12
v_gene: TRBV19
d_gene: TRBD1
j_gene: TRBJ1-2
abundance: -
CDR3aa: CASHDRGYGYTF
CDR3nt: TGTGCCAGTCACGACAGGGGCTATGGCTACACCTTC

len: 17
v_gene: TRBV27
d_gene: TRBD1
j_gene: TRBJ2-1
abundance: -
CDR3aa: CASSRRRGQGFLDEQFF
CDR3nt: TGTGCCAGCAGTCGCAGGCGAGGACAGGGGTTTTTGGATGAGCAGTTCTTC

len: 12
v_gene: TRBV7-6
d_gene: -
j_gene: TRBJ2-1
abundance: -
CDR3aa: CASSLRGYEQFF
CDR3nt: TGTGCCAGCAGCCTCCGAGGGTATGAGCAGTTCTTC

len: 14
v_gene: TRBV9
d_gene: TRBD1
j_gene: TRBJ1-2
abundance: -
CDR3aa: CASSPGGDRGGYTF
CDR3nt: TGTGCCAGCAGCCCGGGGGGGGACAGGGGAGGCTACACCTTC

len: 15
v_gene: TRBV5-6
d_gene: TRBD2
j_gene: TRBJ2-7
abundance: -
CDR3aa: CASSLLSGGNYEQYF
CDR3nt: TGTGCCAGCAGCTTGTTGTCGGGGGGAAACTACGAGCAGTACTTC

len: 16
v_gene: TRBV14
d_gene: TRBD2
j_gene: TRBJ2-1
abundance: -
CDR3aa: CASSQEGLAVSNEQFF
CDR3nt: TGTGCCAGCAGCCAAGAAGGACTAGCGGTCTCCAATGAGCAGTTCTTC

len: 14
v_gene: TRBV4-2
d_gene: -
j_gene: TRBJ2-3
abundance: -
CDR3aa: CASSQDRSTDTQYF
CDR3nt: TGTGCCAGCAGCCAAGATCGGAGCACAGATACGCAGTATTTT

len: 18
v_gene: TRBV7-6
d_gene: -
j_gene: TRBJ2-1
abundance: -
CDR3aa: CASSLVAQQAFGGDEQFF
CDR3nt: TGTGCCAGCAGCTTAGTAGCGCAACAGGCTTTCGGAGGGGATGAGCAGTTCTTC

len: 14
v_gene: TRBV18
d_gene: -
j_gene: TRBJ1-5
abundance: -
CDR3aa: CASSPQSGDQPQHF
CDR3nt: TGTGCCAGCTCACCACAGTCGGGGGATCAGCCCCAGCATTTT

len: 15
v_gene: TRBV9
d_gene: -
j_gene: TRBJ1-5
abundance: -
CDR3aa: CASSVGDSFNQPQHF
CDR3nt: TGTGCCAGCAGCGTAGGCGACAGTTTCAATCAGCCCCAGCATTTT

len: 17
v_gene: TRBV27
d_gene: TRBD1
j_gene: TRBJ2-7
abundance: -
CDR3aa: CASSLMTTGTGLNEQYF
CDR3nt: TGTGCCAGCAGTTTAATGACAACCGGGACAGGGTTGAACGAGCAGTACTTC

len: 13
v_gene: TRBV2
d_gene: TRBD1
j_gene: TRBJ1-4
abundance: -
CDR3aa: CASREDRFEKLFF
CDR3nt: TGTGCCAGCAGAGAGGACAGGTTCGAAAAACTGTTTTTT

len: 14
v_gene: TRBV6-1
d_gene: -
j_gene: TRBJ2-4
abundance: -
CDR3aa: CASSEATGHPIQYF
CDR3nt: TGTGCCAGCAGTGAAGCGACAGGCCATCCGATTCAGTACTTC

len: 13
v_gene: TRBV18
d_gene: TRBD1
j_gene: TRBJ2-7
abundance: once
CDR3aa: CASSPNRGYEQYF
CDR3nt: TGTGCCAGCTCACCAAACAGGGGATACGAGCAGTACTTC

len: 14
v_gene: TRBV10-3
d_gene: TRBD1
j_gene: TRBJ1-5
abundance: -
CDR3aa: CAITRTGDHQPQHF
CDR3nt: TGTGCCATCACCCGAACAGGGGACCATCAGCCCCAGCATTTT

len: 16
v_gene: TRBV10-3
d_gene: TRBD1
j_gene: TRBJ2-4
abundance: -
CDR3aa: CAISEGDRGNTYIQYF
CDR3nt: TGTGCCATCAGTGAGGGCGACAGGGGGAATACGTACATTCAGTACTTC

len: 16
v_gene: TRBV5-1
d_gene: TRBD2
j_gene: TRBJ2-5
abundance: -
CDR3aa: CASSLNPLAGGKTQYF
CDR3nt: TGCGCCAGCAGCTTGAACCCTCTGGCGGGGGGAAAGACCCAGTACTTC

len: 15
v_gene: TRBV21-1
d_gene: -
j_gene: TRBJ1-4
abundance: -
CDR3aa: CASSKADRRRQKLFF
CDR3nt: TGTGCCAGCAGCAAAGCGGACAGGCGACGTCAAAAACTGTTTTTT

len: 14
v_gene: TRBV19
d_gene: TRBD2
j_gene: TRBJ2-3
abundance: -
CDR3aa: CASSPRGGTDTQYF
CDR3nt: TGTGCCAGTAGTCCCCGGGGGGGGACAGATACGCAGTATTTT

len: 16
v_gene: TRBV4-3
d_gene: -
j_gene: TRBJ2-3
abundance: -
CDR3aa: CASSANGGIGTDTQYF
CDR3nt: TGCGCCAGCAGCGCTAACGGGGGAATCGGCACAGATACGCAGTATTTT

len: 11
v_gene: TRBV5-1
d_gene: -
j_gene: TRBJ2-5
abundance: few
CDR3aa: CASREGETQYF
CDR3nt: TGCGCCAGCCGTGAGGGAGAGACCCAGTACTTC

len: 15
v_gene: TRBV9
d_gene: -
j_gene: TRBJ2-4
abundance: -
CDR3aa: CASSLWTIKKNIQYF
CDR3nt: TGTGCCAGCAGCTTATGGACAATCAAGAAAAACATTCAGTACTTC

len: 14
v_gene: TRBV28
d_gene: TRBD2
j_gene: TRBJ2-5
abundance: -
CDR3aa: CASSIGGLAETQYF
CDR3nt: TGTGCCAGCTCGATAGGGGGACTAGCGGAGACCCAGTACTTC

len: 13
v_gene: TRBV4-1
d_gene: -
j_gene: TRBJ2-3
abundance: once
CDR3aa: CASSQEWADTQYF
CDR3nt: TGCGCCAGCAGCCAAGAATGGGCGGATACGCAGTATTTT

len: 17
v_gene: TRBV2
d_gene: TRBD1
j_gene: TRBJ1-1
abundance: -
CDR3aa: CASSVRSTGDMNTEAFF
CDR3nt: TGTGCCAGCAGTGTGAGGTCGACAGGGGACATGAACACTGAAGCTTTCTTT

len: 14
v_gene: TRBV19
d_gene: TRBD1
j_gene: TRBJ2-1
abundance: -
CDR3aa: CASRDRGLGNEQFF
CDR3nt: TGTGCCAGTAGGGACAGGGGGCTGGGGAATGAGCAGTTCTTC

len: 13
v_gene: TRBV10-1
d_gene: -
j_gene: TRBJ2-5
abundance: -
CDR3aa: CASSGNYQETQYF
CDR3nt: TGCGCTAGCAGTGGTAACTATCAAGAGACCCAGTACTTC

len: 15
v_gene: TRBV18
d_gene: TRBD2
j_gene: TRBJ2-1
abundance: -
CDR3aa: CASTNSGGLGNEQFF
CDR3nt: TGTGCCAGCACCAATAGCGGGGGTTTAGGAAATGAGCAGTTCTTC

len: 16
v_gene: TRBV2
d_gene: TRBD1
j_gene: TRBJ1-2
abundance: -
CDR3aa: CASSQGTGERIRGYTF
CDR3nt: TGTGCCAGCAGTCAGGGGACAGGTGAACGGATAAGGGGCTACACCTTC

len: 17
v_gene: TRBV9
d_gene: -
j_gene: TRBJ1-3
abundance: -
CDR3aa: CASSVDSGGNSGNTIYF
CDR3nt: TGTGCCAGCAGCGTAGATTCGGGGGGCAACTCTGGAAACACCATATATTTT

len: 13
v_gene: TRBV5-1
d_gene: -
j_gene: TRBJ2-7
abundance: -
CDR3aa: CASSFGTSYEQYF
CDR3nt: TGCGCCAGCAGCTTCGGGACTTCCTACGAGCAGTACTTC

len: 15
v_gene: TRBV2
d_gene: -
j_gene: TRBJ2-3
abundance: -
CDR3aa: CASSERGGEADTQYF
CDR3nt: TGTGCCAGCAGTGAAAGAGGAGGGGAAGCAGATACGCAGTATTTT

len: 13
v_gene: TRBV5-1
d_gene: -
j_gene: TRBJ1-5
abundance: few
CDR3aa: CASSPGGDQPQHF
CDR3nt: TGCGCCAGCAGCCCTGGCGGGGATCAGCCCCAGCATTTT

len: 15
v_gene: TRBV2
d_gene: TRBD2
j_gene: TRBJ2-1
abundance: -
CDR3aa: CASRTLAGGYNEQFF
CDR3nt: TGTGCCAGCAGAACACTAGCGGGGGGATACAATGAGCAGTTCTTC

len: 13
v_gene: TRBV7-8
d_gene: -
j_gene: TRBJ2-1
abundance: -
CDR3aa: CASSFRRDNEQFF
CDR3nt: TGTGCCAGCAGCTTCCGGAGGGACAATGAGCAGTTCTTC

len: 13
v_gene: TRBV11-2
d_gene: -
j_gene: TRBJ2-5
abundance: -
CDR3aa: CASSFEFQETQYF
CDR3nt: TGTGCCAGCAGCTTCGAGTTCCAAGAGACCCAGTACTTC

len: 11
v_gene: TRBV9
d_gene: -
j_gene: TRBJ2-1
abundance: -
CDR3aa: CASSAKNEQFF
CDR3nt: TGTGCCAGCAGCGCCAAAAATGAGCAGTTCTTC

len: 14
v_gene: TRBV7-2
d_gene: -
j_gene: TRBJ1-1
abundance: once
CDR3aa: CASSRFPGETEAFF
CDR3nt: TGTGCCAGCAGCCGGTTCCCGGGGGAGACTGAAGCTTTCTTT

len: 15
v_gene: TRBV7-2
d_gene: -
j_gene: TRBJ1-2
abundance: -
CDR3aa: CASIPMVRDGYGYTF
CDR3nt: TGTGCCAGCATCCCGATGGTGAGAGATGGCTATGGCTACACCTTC